This T cell receptor beta chain was identified during a study of cytomegalovirus exposure and HLA in healthy donors. Study summary: Earlier, almost 120 million unique TCR beta sequences were recovered from about 170 million T cells by an analysis. Whole-study results and caveats: Judged likely to be a sequencing artifact was a cluster of highly shared sequence variants. Roughly uniform depth of sequencing across donors was assumed in presence/absence analyses. A classifier reportedly called cytomegalovirus status with high sensitivity and specificity.

Primers for the PCR totalled 60 Vbeta and 13 Jbeta. Assay used: immunoSEQ multiplex PCR; TCRdb lists only in-frame clones, some missing. The table shows under 150,000 clones, with approximately 10% occurring only once. As for this clone: The antigen remains unidentified.

The germline V gene has CDR1 MNHEY and CDR2 SVGAGI. Trimming removed 5 bases at V and 8 bases at J, with 15 bases between. This CDR3 comprises 13 residues. The specimen sequenced was PBMCs. The chain carries TRBV6-5 and TRBJ1-2, with D maybe TRBD1 (6 bases). This clonotype originated in a woman aged 40 to 49 in good health and CMV-seropositive. CDR3 in amino acids: CASSEVGGWGYTF. For the CDR3, the DNA is TGTGCCAGCAGTGAAGTTGGGGGCTGGGGCTACACCTTC.